The 18 T cell receptor beta chains below all came from one sample that was sequenced in a study of T-cell reconstitution after alpha-beta-depleted transplantation in children. TCRbeta library preparation incorporated unique molecular identifiers. Using its own MiXCR run on the PCR reads, TCRdb lists one record per CDR3 protein. The sample lists fewer than 700,000 distinct CDR3 sequences, roughly 13% occurring once. Specimen: PBMCs, mostly from graft donor cells, collected 360 days after TCRalphabeta/CD19-depleted stem cell transplant. Receptors originate from a male patient younger than 18 who had a stem cell transplant for acute myeloid leukemia, so the T cells may come from the graft donor.

This clonotype was counted a few times. CDR3 coding DNA: TGTGCCAGCAGCCCTCAACAGGGACGGTTGAATGAGCAGTTCTTC. This gives the protein CASSPQQGRLNEQFF. The gene calls are TRBV11-3 and TRBJ2-1, with D maybe TRBD1 (6 bases). The CDR3 covers 15 residues. Germline CDR1 is SGHNT and CDR2 is YENEEA. V gave up 5 bases and J gave up 7 bases, with 18 bases separating them.

This clonotype was detected only a few times. The rearrangement uses TRBV6-4 and TRBJ1-6; D call uncertain. With 3 bases removed from V and 6 bases from J, the gap between germline ends came to 9 bases. Germline values: CDR1 MRHNA, CDR2 SNTAGT. The CDR3 has 14 residues. In nucleotides, the CDR3 is TGTGCCAGCAGTGAGTCAGTGGGTAATTCACCCCTCCACTTT. Protein product: CASSESVGNSPLHF.

At least ten counts were recorded for this clonotype. This chain joins TRBV4-3 and TRBJ2-1; TRBD2 matches at 8 bases. V trimming: 2 bases; J trimming: 2 bases; junction bases outside the gene matches: 11. The length of the CDR3 is 18 residues. Germline loops: CDR1 LGHNA, CDR2 YSLEER. CDR3 DNA sequence: TGCGCCAGCAGCCAAACCCGAAATCCGGGAGGGCCCTACAATGAGCAGTTCTTC. This sequence encodes CASSQTRNPGGPYNEQFF.

A few counts support this clonotype. The gene calls are TRBV20-1 and TRBJ2-3, with D perhaps TRBD2 (7 bases). Deletions cut 1 base from V and 4 bases from J, with 15 bases between. In germline, CDR1 is DFQATT, CDR2 SNEGSKA (reference sequence). This CDR3 spans 15 amino acids. The CDR3 DNA reads TGCAGTGCTAGAGCTGGGGGCGGGAGCGCAGATACGCAGTATTTT. The encoded protein is CSARAGGGSADTQYF.

The V gene is TRBV28, the J gene TRBJ2-5, with D tentatively TRBD2 (5 bases). Germline values: CDR1 MDHEN, CDR2 SYDVKM. The V end was cut by 8 bases, the J end by 4 bases, with 17 bases between. CDR3 size: 14 residues. The CDR3 region has the DNA TGTGCCAGCGTCGGACGGGAAAGAACAGAGACCCAGTACTTC. Translated: CASVGRERTETQYF.

This clonotype was seen only a few times. The chain links TRBV19 to TRBJ2-1, with D tentatively TRBD1 (6 bases). V lost 4 bases, J lost 4 bases, and 23 bases lay in between. The CDR3 is 18 amino acids. The germline V gene encodes CDR1 LNHDA and CDR2 SQIVND (reference sequence). CDR3 region: CASSTHPRDMGAYNEQFF. CDR3 DNA: TGTGCCAGTAGTACCCACCCCCGGGACATGGGGGCGTACAATGAGCAGTTCTTC.

This clonotype has at least ten counts. The genes are TRBV12-3 or TRBV12-4 and TRBJ2-7, with TRBD2 matching 10 bases. The junction had 7 bases not matched to a gene; V was cut back by 3 bases and J by 5 bases. The CDR3 is 15 amino acids. The CDR3 sequence: CASSFEAGGPNEQYF. The CDR3 nucleotides are TGTGCCAGCAGTTTCGAAGCGGGAGGGCCCAACGAGCAGTACTTC.

Remarks on this clonotype: One junction end disagrees with the germline gene, perhaps due to a read error. The CDR3 region has the DNA TGTGCCAGCAGTTTAAGGATTGTGGACTCCCACGAGCAGTACTTC. Protein: CASSLRIVDSHEQYF. This sequence joins TRBV28 and TRBJ2-7; D possibly corresponds to TRBD2 (5 bases). The CDR3 runs to 15 residues. Germline V gene lookup returns CDR1 MDHEN and CDR2 SYDVKM.

The sample holds many counts of this clonotype. The rearrangement uses TRBV29-1 and TRBJ2-3, with D uncertain. V dropped 6 bases and J dropped 6 bases, with 10 bases sitting between them. The germline V gene encodes CDR1 SQVTM and CDR2 ANQGSEA. This CDR3 has 11 amino acids. CDR3 region: CSVSVGDTQYF. CDR3 in DNA: TGCAGCGTCTCAGTCGGGGATACGCAGTATTTT.

The genes are TRBV14 and TRBJ2-1; TRBD2 is a possible D gene (6 bases). With 1 base removed from V and 1 base from J, the gap between germline ends came to 14 bases. This CDR3 contains 17 residues. CDR1 SGHDN and CDR2 FVKESK come from the germline V gene. The CDR3: CASSQAPLAWSYNEQFF. The CDR3 DNA reads as TGTGCCAGCAGCCAAGCTCCCCTAGCGTGGTCCTACAATGAGCAGTTCTTC.

V usage is TRBV28 and J usage is TRBJ1-1; D is undetermined. With 6 bases removed from V and 10 bases from J, the gap between germline ends came to 18 bases. This CDR3 has 13 residues. CDR1 is MDHEN, CDR2 SYDVKM, per germline. Written as DNA, the CDR3 is TGTGCCAGCAGGAATACCGGTAGGTTGAGAGCTTTCTTT. Residues: CASRNTGRLRAFF.

The V and J genes are TRBV11-2 and TRBJ2-1, with 7 bases fitting TRBD2. CDR1 and CDR2 from the germline V gene are SGHAT and FQNNGV. After removal of 5 bases from V and 0 bases from J, the junction contained 10 bases not matched to a gene. The CDR3 totals 17 residues. Here the CDR3 DNA reads TGTGCCAGCAGCCCAGGAAGCGGGAAGTACTCCTACAATGAGCAGTTCTTC. It is translated as CASSPGSGKYSYNEQFF.

CDR3 bases: TGTGCCAGCAGCTCCTCGACGGGGCGCGGGAACCTCCAGTATTTT. Translating it yields CASSSSTGRGNLQYF. V gene TRBV12-3 or TRBV12-4 combines with J gene TRBJ2-3, with a tentative D call TRBD2 (6 bases). The CDR3 runs 15 residues. Trimming shortened V by 6 bases and J by 12 bases, and 25 bases separated the two germline ends.

In its sample, this clonotype was seen many times. The genes are TRBV7-9 and TRBJ2-1; TRBD2 aligns across 14 bases. The germline CDR1 and CDR2 sequences are SEHNR and FQNEAQ (reference sequence). The CDR3 loop spans 18 amino acids. The junction had 6 bases not matched to a gene; V was cut back by 1 base and J by 4 bases. The CDR3 spells CASSLGGLAGGQYNEQFF. The DNA for the CDR3 is TGTGCCAGCAGCTTAGGCGGACTAGCGGGAGGACAATACAATGAGCAGTTCTTC.

This clonotype has more than one count but fewer than ten. The chain's CDR3 is CASSPGGSALYEQYF. CDR3 nucleotide sequence: TGTGCCAGCAGCCCGGGGGGCTCCGCCCTCTACGAGCAGTACTTC. The V and J genes are TRBV7-6 and TRBJ2-7, with TRBD2 as a possible D gene (7 bases). The CDR3 sequence is 15 residues long. Germline V lookup: CDR1 SGHVS, CDR2 FNYEAQ. V dropped 5 bases and J dropped 3 bases, with 17 bases sitting between them.

This clonotype was seen a few times. The rearrangement uses TRBV20-1 and TRBJ2-7; TRBD1 matches at 11 bases. The junction had 13 bases not matched to a gene; V was cut back by 8 bases and J by 4 bases. Germline V gives CDR1 DFQATT, CDR2 SNEGSKA (reference sequence). This CDR3 contains 15 residues. Here the CDR3 reads CSYTYAGTGGYEQYF. Written as DNA, the CDR3 is TGCAGTTATACCTACGCCGGGACAGGGGGTTACGAGCAGTACTTC.

This chain uses TRBV4-3 with TRBJ2-7; D ambiguous. Trimming stripped 4 bases from V and 1 base from J, with 14 bases between. The CDR3 sequence is 15 residues long. Germline-derived CDR1 and CDR2 are LGHNA and YSLEER. The CDR3 region has the DNA TGCGCCAGCAGCCTACGACAACCCCCTTCCTACGAGCAGTACTTC. It specifies CASSLRQPPSYEQYF.

The chain recombines TRBV12-3 or TRBV12-4 with TRBJ2-3; perhaps TRBD2 as D (6 bases). V lost 5 bases and J 3 bases, leaving 12 bases between the germline ends. The CDR3 covers 14 residues. CDR3 sequence: CASSPGTPTDTQYF. The CDR3 nucleotides read TGTGCCAGCAGTCCTGGGACTCCTACAGATACGCAGTATTTT.